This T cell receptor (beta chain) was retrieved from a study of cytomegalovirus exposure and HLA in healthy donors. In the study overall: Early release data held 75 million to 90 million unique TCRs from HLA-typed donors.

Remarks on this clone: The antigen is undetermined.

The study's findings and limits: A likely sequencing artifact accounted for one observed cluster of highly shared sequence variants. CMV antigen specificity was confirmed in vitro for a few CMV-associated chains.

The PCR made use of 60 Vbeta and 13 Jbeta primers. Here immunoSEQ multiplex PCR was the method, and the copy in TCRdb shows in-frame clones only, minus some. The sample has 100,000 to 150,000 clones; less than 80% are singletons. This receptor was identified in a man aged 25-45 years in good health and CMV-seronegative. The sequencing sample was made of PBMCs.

The CDR3 nucleotides are TGTGCCAGCAGCGACAGGGGCGCAACTTCACCCCTCCACTTT. This sequence encodes CASSDRGATSPLHF. The gene calls are TRBV7-2 and TRBJ1-6; 8 bases fit TRBD1. CDR1 and CDR2 (germline): SGHTA, FQGNSA. CDR3 length: 14 amino acids. J gave up 9 bases and V 5 bases, and 6 bases lay outside the gene matches.